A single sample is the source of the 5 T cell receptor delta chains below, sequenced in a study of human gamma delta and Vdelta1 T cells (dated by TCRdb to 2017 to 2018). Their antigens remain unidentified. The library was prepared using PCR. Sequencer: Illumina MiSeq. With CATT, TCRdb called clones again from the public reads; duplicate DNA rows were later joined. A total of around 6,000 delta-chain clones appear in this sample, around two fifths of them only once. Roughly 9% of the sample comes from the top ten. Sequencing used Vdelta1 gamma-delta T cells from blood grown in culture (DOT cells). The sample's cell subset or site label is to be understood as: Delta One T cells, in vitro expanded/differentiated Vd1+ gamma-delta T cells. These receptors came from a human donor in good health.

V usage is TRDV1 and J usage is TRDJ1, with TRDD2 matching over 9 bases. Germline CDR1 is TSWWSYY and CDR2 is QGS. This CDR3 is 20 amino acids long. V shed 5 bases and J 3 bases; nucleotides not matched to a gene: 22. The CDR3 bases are TGTGCTCTTGGGTCAGCCTTCCTACCTATCCGGGGATCTGGGCCCGATAAACTCATCTTT. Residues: CALGSAFLPIRGSGPDKLIF.

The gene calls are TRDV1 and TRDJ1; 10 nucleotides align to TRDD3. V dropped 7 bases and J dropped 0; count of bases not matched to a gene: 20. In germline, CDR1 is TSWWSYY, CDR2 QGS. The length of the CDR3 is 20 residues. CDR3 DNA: TGTGCTCTTGCGAATACGGTTACTGGGGGATTAGGGGAGTACACCGATAAACTCATCTTT. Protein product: CALANTVTGGLGEYTDKLIF.

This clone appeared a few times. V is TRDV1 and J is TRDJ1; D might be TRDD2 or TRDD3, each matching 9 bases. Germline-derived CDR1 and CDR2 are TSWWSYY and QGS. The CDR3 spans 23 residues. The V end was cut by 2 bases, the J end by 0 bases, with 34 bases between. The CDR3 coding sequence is TGTGCTCTTGGGGAAATCCGCGTGCCTTCCTACAGGGGGATACACGGGTACACCGATAAACTCATCTTT. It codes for CALGEIRVPSYRGIHGYTDKLIF.

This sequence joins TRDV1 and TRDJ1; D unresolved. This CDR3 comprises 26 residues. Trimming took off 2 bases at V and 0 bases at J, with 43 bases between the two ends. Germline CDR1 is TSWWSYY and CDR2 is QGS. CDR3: CALGETAGLRTQRSGARNMYTDKLIF. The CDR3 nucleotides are TGTGCTCTTGGGGAAACCGCGGGCTTACGAACCCAAAGATCCGGGGCCCGAAACATGTACACCGATAAACTCATCTTT.

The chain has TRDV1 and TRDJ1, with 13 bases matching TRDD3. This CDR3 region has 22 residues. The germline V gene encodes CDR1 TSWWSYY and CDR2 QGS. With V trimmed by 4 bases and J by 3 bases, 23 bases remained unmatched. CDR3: CALGGFGISLLGDTLHSDKLIF. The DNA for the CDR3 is TGTGCTCTTGGGGGGTTTGGGATCTCCCTACTGGGGGATACGCTACACTCCGATAAACTCATCTTT.